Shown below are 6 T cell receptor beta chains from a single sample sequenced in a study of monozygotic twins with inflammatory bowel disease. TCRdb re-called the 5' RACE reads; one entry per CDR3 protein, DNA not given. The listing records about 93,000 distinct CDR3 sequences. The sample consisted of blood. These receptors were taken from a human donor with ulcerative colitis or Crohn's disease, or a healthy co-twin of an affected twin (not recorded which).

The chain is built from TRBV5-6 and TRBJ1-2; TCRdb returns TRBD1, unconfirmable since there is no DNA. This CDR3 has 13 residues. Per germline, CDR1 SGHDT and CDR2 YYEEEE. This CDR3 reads CASSPDLGHGYTF.

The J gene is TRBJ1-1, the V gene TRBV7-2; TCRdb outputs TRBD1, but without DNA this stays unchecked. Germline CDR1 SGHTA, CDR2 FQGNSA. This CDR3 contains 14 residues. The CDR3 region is CASSLRGWDTEAFF. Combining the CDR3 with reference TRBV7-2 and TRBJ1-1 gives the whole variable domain GAGVSQSPSNKVTEKGKDVELRCDPISGHTALYWYRQSLGQGLEFLIYFQGNSAPDKSGLPSDRFSAERTGGSVSTLTIQRTQQEDSAVYLCASSLRGWDTEAFFGQGTRLTVV.

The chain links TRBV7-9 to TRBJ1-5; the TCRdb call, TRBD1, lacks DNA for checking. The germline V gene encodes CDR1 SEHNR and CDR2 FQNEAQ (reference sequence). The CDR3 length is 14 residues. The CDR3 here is CASSFGQRNQPQHF.

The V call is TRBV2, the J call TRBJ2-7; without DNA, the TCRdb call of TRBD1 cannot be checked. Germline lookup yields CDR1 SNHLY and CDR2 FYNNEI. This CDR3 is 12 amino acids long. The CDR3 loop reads CASKIGAGEQYF.

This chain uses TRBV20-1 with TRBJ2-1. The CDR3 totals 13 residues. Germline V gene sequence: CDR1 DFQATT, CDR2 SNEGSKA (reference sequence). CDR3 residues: CSARDVPYNEQFF.

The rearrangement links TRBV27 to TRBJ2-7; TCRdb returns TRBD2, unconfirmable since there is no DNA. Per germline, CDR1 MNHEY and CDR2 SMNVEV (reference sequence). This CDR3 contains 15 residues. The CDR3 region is CASSPSWPMKGEQYF.